The 12 T cell receptor beta chains in this list originate from one sample, sequenced in a study of PD-L1 blockade in urothelial cancer. Clones were read by immunoSEQ multiplex PCR, and TCRdb kept only the in-frame ones, dropping some. Of approximately 72,000 clones in the sample, approximately 83% were seen once. Time point denoted: pretreatment peripheral blood. Sequences were derived from PBMCs, sampled around atezolizumab (anti-PD-L1) treatment. These receptors came from a man aged 60 to 75 with urothelial cancer.

This rearrangement joins TRBV7-8 to TRBJ1-2; tentative D call: TRBD1 (5 bases). Germline lookup yields CDR1 SGHVS and CDR2 FQNEAQ. This CDR3 region has 14 residues. Trimming cost V 1 base and J 8 bases, with 14 bases left between them. CDR3 bases: TGTGCCAGCAGCTTAGGGCCCCCAGGGCCCGGCTACACCTTC. Translation gives CASSLGPPGPGYTF. The full variable domain, rest sourced from reference TRBV7-8 and TRBJ1-2, is GAGVSQSPRYKVAKRGQDVALRCDPISGHVSLFWYQQALGQGPEFLTYFQNEAQLDKSGLPSDRFFAERPEGSVSTLKIQRTQQEDSAVYLCASSLGPPGPGYTFGSGTRLTVV.

This clone turned up a few times. This chain connects TRBV5-1 to TRBJ1-4; weak D call: TRBD1 (6 bases). The CDR3 runs to 14 residues. With 4 bases removed from V and 1 base from J, the gap between germline ends came to 8 bases. CDR1 is SGHRS and CDR2 is YFSETQ in the germline V gene. The CDR3 region is CASSLGQTNEKLFF. Here the CDR3 DNA reads TGCGCCAGCAGCCTGGGACAAACTAATGAAAAACTGTTTTTT.

The V call is TRBV30, the J call TRBJ2-7; 10 nucleotides align to TRBD2. The CDR3 contains 14 residues. Germline assignment: CDR1 GTSNPN and CDR2 SVGIG (reference sequence). V was pared by 3 bases and J by 2 bases, with 4 bases of the junction left unmatched. CDR3 in DNA: TGTGCCTGGAGGGTAGCGGGGGGACCCTACGAGCAGTACTTC. As protein: CAWRVAGGPYEQYF.

The rearrangement joins TRBV15 to TRBJ1-4, with a tentative D call TRBD1 (5 bases). This CDR3 contains 16 residues. The V gene's germline CDR1 is LNHNV and CDR2 YYDKDF (reference sequence). The germline V and J ends were trimmed by 0 bases and 1 base, with 9 bases remaining between them. The CDR3 is CATSRDREGTNEKLFF. In DNA, the CDR3 is TGTGCCACCAGCAGAGACAGGGAGGGAACTAATGAAAAACTGTTTTTT.

The rearrangement links TRBV7-8 to TRBJ1-4, with D uncertain. Trimming left V 1 base short and J 1 base short, with 13 bases between. The germline V gene has CDR1 SGHVS and CDR2 FQNEAQ. The CDR3 contains 17 residues. CDR3 coding DNA: TGTGCCAGCAGCTTAGGAGAGAATAGTCGAACTAATGAAAAACTGTTTTTT. Translating it yields CASSLGENSRTNEKLFF.

This chain joins TRBV11-3 and TRBJ2-5, with D perhaps TRBD2 (6 bases). This CDR3 contains 14 residues. V was pared by 3 bases and J by 4 bases, with 12 bases between. Germline values: CDR1 SGHNT, CDR2 YENEEA. The CDR3 DNA reads TGTGCCAGCAGCTTGGGAGGAATGGTAGAGACCCAGTACTTC. As protein: CASSLGGMVETQYF.

In nucleotides, the CDR3 is TGTGCCAGCAGCGTTATGACAGGGTATGGCTACACCTTC. It yields the protein CASSVMTGYGYTF. The chain uses TRBV9 and TRBJ1-2; TRBD1 matches at 7 bases. Germline trimming cut 2 bases from V and 5 bases from J; bases unmatched to any gene: 3. Germline CDR1 reads SGDLS; CDR2 reads YYNGEE. There are 13 residues in the CDR3.

The DNA of the CDR3 is TGTGCCAGCAGCCTAAGACCCGGGACTAGCGGTGGTAGGGATACGCAGTATTTT. The encoded protein is CASSLRPGTSGGRDTQYF. This chain joins TRBV7-3 and TRBJ2-3, with TRBD2 matching 11 bases. Per germline, CDR1 SGHTA and CDR2 FQGTGA. V dropped 5 bases and J dropped 6; count of bases not matched to a gene: 16. The CDR3 has 18 residues.

A single count supports this clone. The CDR3, as DNA: TGCGCCAGCAGCCGGGGACAGGGCGGCTACGAGCAGTACTTC. Its protein product is CASSRGQGGYEQYF. The genes are TRBV4-3 and TRBJ2-7; 9 bases line up with TRBD1. The CDR3 sequence is 14 residues long. Germline V gives CDR1 LGHNA, CDR2 YSLEER. With V trimmed by 4 bases and J by 3 bases, 4 bases remained unmatched.

This clone has just one count. The chain carries TRBV5-1 and TRBJ1-2; 8 bases fit TRBD1. Trimming cost V 2 bases and J 4 bases; bases outside gene matches: 7. The germline V gene has CDR1 SGHRS and CDR2 YFSETQ. The CDR3 length is 15 residues. CDR3 residues: CASSLPGQAFYGYTF. CDR3 nucleotides: TGCGCCAGCAGCTTACCGGGACAGGCATTCTATGGCTACACCTTC.

V gene TRBV6-5 combines with J gene TRBJ2-1, with 7 bases fitting TRBD1. The CDR3 runs 13 residues. V dropped 8 bases and J dropped 9; count of bases not matched to a gene: 10. The germline V gene encodes CDR1 MNHEY and CDR2 SVGAGI. In DNA form, the CDR3 reads TGTGCCAGCGGCCCCGACAGGGCCCTTGAGCAGTTCTTC. This sequence encodes CASGPDRALEQFF.

The V call is TRBV11-3, the J call TRBJ2-7; 7 bases are a match to TRBD2. CDR1 and CDR2 from the germline V gene are SGHNT and YENEEA. Trimming took 4 bases from V and 5 from J; bases not matched to a gene: 11. The CDR3 consists of 15 residues. Written as DNA, the CDR3 is TGTGCCAGCAGCTCCCTTGGGAGGGTCGTGGACGAGCAGTACTTC. It is translated as CASSSLGRVVDEQYF.